This T cell receptor (beta chain) was identified during a study of blood T cell repertoires in COVID-19. On the study more broadly: COVID-19 samples, acute and convalescent, were from the United States, Italy and Spain. PBMCs, B-cell-depleted T cells, or T cells provided the cDNA or gDNA that made up the material.

Germline CDR1 reads LNHDA; CDR2 reads SQIVND (reference sequence). V lost 3 bases, J lost 8 bases, and 22 bases stayed unmatched. The CDR3 is made up of 19 amino acids. Per the authors' pipeline: Amplification with reference gene primers provided the estimates of nucleated cell counts. Using immunoSEQ multiplex PCR, the repertoire was profiled, and TCRdb retains in-frame clones only, with some absent. The V and J calls and clone size were taken over from that table, and D and trimming were inferred from the DNA. The sample lists about 240,000 clones; around 84% were seen once. The sequenced sample was peripheral blood. This chain connects TRBV19 to TRBJ1-2; 9 nucleotides agree with TRBD1. This receptor was taken from a woman aged 18-29 years with acute or convalescent COVID-19. For the CDR3, the DNA is TGTGCCAGTAGTATCCGCAGTTCGACCGGGACAGGGCCTATCGGAGGCTACACCTTC. Translating gives CASSIRSSTGTGPIGGYTF.